This T cell receptor beta chain was retrieved from a study of T cells in Graves' hyperthyroidism and ophthalmopathy. Per germline, CDR1 MNHNS and CDR2 SASEGT. The length of the CDR3 is 16 residues. V lost 3 bases, J lost 12 bases, and 26 bases lay in between. This clonotype was counted at least ten times. There were TCR beta CDR3 regions amplified from RNA transcripts. Initially, a first-round RT-PCR of the TCR CDR3 employed the HTBI primer set. TCRdb redid the calling of the multiplex PCR reads with MiXCR, one entry per CDR3 protein. The sample gives roughly 24,000 distinct CDR3 sequences, around 40% of which show up once; approximately 10% is in the top ten.

V and J are TRBV6-1 and TRBJ1-2; D not certain. The sequencing sample was made of blood. This TCR came from a woman in her twenties or thirties with Graves' hyperthyroidism. CDR3 sequence: CASSDASGQRGFNNTF. The CDR3 DNA sequence: TGTGCCAGCAGTGACGCCAGCGGGCAGCGAGGGTTCAATAACACCTTC.